The 27 T cell receptor beta chains below all came from one sample that was sequenced in a study of response to subunit inactivated influenza vaccine. A single record per CDR3 protein comes from TCRdb applying MiXCR to the RT-PCR reads. The table has roughly 790,000 distinct CDR3 sequences, around 20% seen once. This sample comprised PBMCs from blood, obtained 5 days after vaccination. Source of these receptors: a man aged 45 to 65 who received an inactivated influenza vaccine.

This rearrangement joins TRBV5-1 to TRBJ2-5; no reliable D call. This CDR3 is 14 amino acids long. The germline V gene has CDR1 SGHRS and CDR2 YFSETQ. The V gene lost 0 bases and the J gene lost 5 bases, with 11 bases spanning the gap. CDR3 bases: TGCGCCAGCAGCTTGGAAGGTCGATTGGAGACCCAGTACTTC. Translated, it gives CASSLEGRLETQYF.

The chain employs TRBV6-4 and TRBJ1-1; 8 bases are shared with TRBD1. The CDR3 loop spans 15 amino acids. Germline trimming cut 0 bases from V and 4 bases from J; bases unmatched to any gene: 4. Germline loops: CDR1 MRHNA, CDR2 SNTAGT. CDR3 protein: CASSDSKQGGTEAFF. Here the CDR3 DNA reads TGTGCCAGCAGTGACTCGAAACAGGGGGGCACTGAAGCTTTCTTT.

This clonotype was counted only a few times. This chain connects TRBV5-1 to TRBJ2-7; D uncertain. The CDR3 contains 14 residues. V dropped 4 bases and J dropped 0 bases, with 11 bases sitting between them. Germline V gene data show CDR1 as SGHRS and CDR2 as YFSETQ. DNA for the CDR3: TGCGCCAGCAGCCCCGCGGCTGGCTCCTACGAGCAGTACTTC. It specifies CASSPAAGSYEQYF. The full variable domain, rest sourced from reference TRBV5-1 and TRBJ2-7, is KAGVTQTPRYLIKTRGQQVTLSCSPISGHRSVSWYQQTPGQGLQFLFEYFSETQRNKGNFPGRFSGRQFSNSRSEMNVSTLELGDSALYLCASSPAAGSYEQYFGPGTRLTVT.

This clonotype was counted many times. One junction end does not reproduce the germline sequence, and a read error may be involved. V and J are TRBV5-1 and TRBJ2-1; D call uncertain. CDR3 length equals 11 residues. CDR1 and CDR2 (germline): SGHRS, YFSETQ. The chain's CDR3 is CASSLEYEQFF. CDR3 in DNA: TGTGCCAGCAGCTTAGAGTATGAGCAGTTCTTC. The full variable domain, rest sourced from reference TRBV5-1 and TRBJ2-1, is KAGVTQTPRYLIKTRGQQVTLSCSPISGHRSVSWYQQTPGQGLQFLFEYFSETQRNKGNFPGRFSGRQFSNSRSEMNVSTLELGDSALYLCASSLEYEQFFGPGTRLTVL.

This clonotype was counted only a few times. This chain links TRBV18 with TRBJ1-1; the D is unclear. Germline CDR1 and CDR2: KGHSH and LQKENI. V was shortened by 4 bases and J by 0 bases, with 9 bases between the two germline ends. The CDR3 totals 14 residues. The CDR3 nucleotides are TGTGCCAGCTCACAGTACACGGTGAACACTGAAGCTTTCTTT. Translation: CASSQYTVNTEAFF.

The V call is TRBV4-2, the J call TRBJ1-2; TRBD1 matches 11 bases. CDR1 and CDR2 from the germline V gene are LGHNA and YNFKEQ. This CDR3 spans 15 amino acids. With V trimmed by 3 bases and J by 4 bases, 4 bases remained unmatched. The CDR3 sequence: CASSQGQGGLYGYTF. CDR3 coding DNA: TGTGCCAGCAGCCAGGGACAGGGGGGGCTCTATGGCTACACCTTC.

In its sample, this clonotype was seen a few times. The chain is built from TRBV7-9 and TRBJ2-1, with D possibly called TRBD1 or TRBD2 (5 bases each). The germline V and J ends were trimmed by 3 bases and 4 bases, with 16 bases remaining between them. This CDR3 contains 16 residues. Germline V gene lookup returns CDR1 SEHNR and CDR2 FQNEAQ (reference sequence). The DNA for the CDR3 is TGTGCCAGCAGCTTTCCACAGGCAGGAGGTTACAATGAGCAGTTCTTC. It translates to CASSFPQAGGYNEQFF.

The CDR3 spells CASSTRTASSTDTQYF. The CDR3, as DNA: TGTGCCAGCAGTACGAGAACCGCTTCTAGCACAGATACGCAGTATTTT. The chain employs TRBV28 and TRBJ2-3, with D unresolved. This CDR3 region has 16 residues. Germline values: CDR1 MDHEN, CDR2 SYDVKM. V lost 5 bases and J 0 bases, leaving 15 bases between the germline ends.

In this sample, this clonotype turned up many times. The chain uses TRBV12-3 or TRBV12-4 and TRBJ1-1, with D unresolved. V was clipped by 2 bases and J by 4 bases, with 5 bases between them. The CDR3 is 12 amino acids. DNA for the CDR3: TGTGCCAGCAGTTTATCCTTCACTGAAGCTTTCTTT. It translates to CASSLSFTEAFF.

This clonotype appeared a few times. The genes are TRBV4-2 and TRBJ2-1; 8 positions agree with TRBD1. V dropped 3 bases and J dropped 7; count of bases not matched to a gene: 8. The germline CDR1 and CDR2 sequences are LGHNA and YNFKEQ. The CDR3 is made up of 15 amino acids. DNA of the CDR3: TGTGCCAGCAGCCACGGACAGGGAAATTTTAATGAGCAGTTCTTC. Translating gives CASSHGQGNFNEQFF.

This clonotype was counted a few times. This sequence joins TRBV7-2 and TRBJ1-1; D may be TRBD1 (5 bases). Germline assignment: CDR1 SGHTA and CDR2 FQGNSA. The CDR3 has 14 amino acids. The V and J ends lost 3 bases and 5 bases respectively, with 13 bases between them. The DNA for the CDR3 is TGTGCCAGCAGCTTTGGACAAAAAGGGACTGAAGCTTTCTTT. It is translated as CASSFGQKGTEAFF.

The rearrangement uses TRBV11-2 and TRBJ2-4, with 8 nucleotides matching TRBD1. The V segment lost 4 bases and the J segment 8 bases; nucleotides outside the gene matches: 7. Germline assignment: CDR1 SGHAT and CDR2 FQNNGV. The CDR3 sequence is 14 residues long. The CDR3 is CASSSPGQDDIQYF. The CDR3 nucleotides are TGTGCCAGCAGCTCTCCGGGACAGGACGACATTCAGTACTTC. The full variable domain, in which reference TRBV11-2 and TRBJ2-4 provide the parts outside the CDR3, is EAGVAQSPRYKIIEKRQSVAFWCNPISGHATLYWYQQILGQGPKLLIQFQNNGVVDDSQLPKDRFSAERLKGVDSTLKIQPAKLEDSAVYLCASSSPGQDDIQYFGAGTRLSVL.

This clonotype was found many times. V and J are TRBV7-3 and TRBJ2-3; maybe TRBD2 (5 bases). This CDR3 has 14 residues. In germline, CDR1 is SGHTA, CDR2 FQGTGA. Trimming removed 9 bases from V and 0 bases from J, with 13 bases in between. DNA for the CDR3: TGTGCCAGTTCGGGAAGTTCTAGCACAGATACGCAGTATTTT. It specifies CASSGSSSTDTQYF.

The chain employs TRBV7-2 and TRBJ2-3; no definite D call. V lost 8 bases and J 0 bases, leaving 15 bases between the germline ends. The germline V gene has CDR1 SGHTA and CDR2 FQGNSA. The CDR3 spans 15 residues. The chain's CDR3 is CASRPYGSSTDTQYF. The CDR3 region has the DNA TGTGCCAGCCGACCCTACGGAAGTAGCACAGATACGCAGTATTTT.

For this clonotype: Likely a read error: the CDR3 ends without its conserved phenylalanine or tryptophan. J is TRBJ1-2 and V is TRBV2; 10 bases align to TRBD1. The germline V gene encodes CDR1 SNHLY and CDR2 FYNNEI. V trimming: 6 bases; J trimming: 2 bases; junction bases outside the gene matches: 6. The CDR3 is made up of 15 amino acids. CDR3 region: CASRGTGDRNYGYTY. CDR3 sequence (DNA): TGTGCCAGCAGGGGGACAGGGGACCGAAACTATGGCTACACCTAC.

This clonotype was detected only once. This chain links TRBV7-6 with TRBJ2-1; weak D call: TRBD2 (6 bases). CDR3 size: 15 residues. Germline-derived CDR1 and CDR2 are SGHVS and FNYEAQ. Trimming left V 5 bases short and J 2 bases short, with 13 bases between. The CDR3 loop reads CASSTLALPYNEQFF. In DNA, the CDR3 is TGTGCCAGCAGCACACTAGCTCTTCCCTACAATGAGCAGTTCTTC.

This clonotype was seen only a few times. The chain has TRBV5-1 and TRBJ2-7; 10 nucleotides agree with TRBD2. Germline V gene sequence: CDR1 SGHRS, CDR2 YFSETQ. Germline trimming cut 2 bases from V and 6 bases from J; bases unmatched to any gene: 5. This CDR3 has 14 residues. CDR3 sequence: CASSFLAGEGEQYF. The CDR3 DNA sequence: TGCGCCAGCAGCTTCCTAGCGGGAGAAGGCGAGCAGTACTTC.

This clonotype came up a few times. The CDR3 bases are TGTGCCAGCAGCACCATCTCGACAGGTCACGAGCAGTACTTC. Residues: CASSTISTGHEQYF. The chain is built from TRBV7-9 and TRBJ2-7; D may be TRBD1 (6 bases). This CDR3 contains 14 residues. The ends were cut back, 5 bases at V and 5 bases at J, with 16 bases in the middle. The germline V gene has CDR1 SEHNR and CDR2 FQNEAQ (reference sequence). Full variable domain (missing parts from reference TRBV7-9 and TRBJ2-7): DTGVSQNPRHKITKRGQNVTFRCDPISEHNRLYWYRQTLGQGPEFLTYFQNEAQLEKSRLLSDRFSAERPKGSFSTLEIQRTEQGDSAMYLCASSTISTGHEQYFGPGTRLTVT.

This clonotype was seen at least ten times. The CDR3 loop reads CATAGRYQETQYF. CDR3 nucleotides: TGTGCCACAGCGGGGCGGTACCAAGAGACCCAGTACTTC. V usage is TRBV10-3 and J usage is TRBJ2-5; 7 nucleotides align to TRBD2. This CDR3 has 13 residues. The V gene end was trimmed by 10 bases and the J gene end by 0 bases; junction bases not matched to a gene: 5. The germline CDR1 and CDR2 sequences are ENHRY and SYGVKD.

This clonotype was detected a few times. V is TRBV24-1 and J is TRBJ2-3, with TRBD2 identical over 9 bases. Per the germline V gene, CDR1 is KGHDR and CDR2 is SFDVKD. V lost 9 bases, J lost 1 base, and 1 base stayed unmatched. This CDR3 spans 13 amino acids. As DNA, the CDR3 is TGTGCCACCGCGGGGGGGGGCACAGATACGCAGTATTTT. Translating it yields CATAGGGTDTQYF.

The chain recombines TRBV7-2 with TRBJ2-7, with 10 nucleotides matching TRBD1. CDR3 length: 16 residues. In germline, CDR1 is SGHTA, CDR2 FQGNSA. The V segment lost 0 bases and the J segment 3 bases; nucleotides outside the gene matches: 5. CDR3 sequence reads: CASSLAGQGGFYEQYF. As DNA, the CDR3 is TGTGCCAGCAGCTTAGCCGGACAGGGGGGATTCTACGAGCAGTACTTC.

This clonotype came up a few times. The chain recombines TRBV24-1 with TRBJ2-1; 9 bases map to TRBD2. The germline CDR1 and CDR2 sequences are KGHDR and SFDVKD. The CDR3 extends over 16 amino acids. V shed 4 bases and J 1 base; nucleotides not matched to a gene: 4. The CDR3 coding sequence is TGTGCCACCAGTGAGTCCAGCGGGGGGTCCTACAATGAGCAGTTCTTC. It specifies CATSESSGGSYNEQFF.

This clonotype occurred many times. The chain joins TRBV20-1 to TRBJ1-5; the D gene is possibly TRBD1 (6 bases). The germline V and J ends were trimmed by 5 bases and 1 base, with 18 bases remaining between them. The CDR3 runs to 16 residues. CDR1 is DFQATT and CDR2 is SNEGSKA in the germline V gene (reference sequence). Written as DNA, the CDR3 is TGCAGTGCTGGGGAGACAGGTGTGTGGAGCAATCAGCCCCAGCATTTT. Its protein is CSAGETGVWSNQPQHF.

This chain joins TRBV21-1 and TRBJ1-2. TRBV21-1 is a pseudogene segment. CDR3 length equals 11 residues. The CDR3 sequence: CATRGGVLRDF. Written as DNA, the CDR3 is TGTGCCACCAGGGGAGGGGTATTAAGGGACTTC.

In this sample, this clonotype turned up a few times. The rearrangement links TRBV29-1 to TRBJ2-3; D might be TRBD2 (5 bases). The germline V gene encodes CDR1 SQVTM and CDR2 ANQGSEA. V lost 8 bases and J lost 2, with 11 bases in between. The length of the CDR3 is 12 residues. Here the CDR3 DNA reads TGCAGCATAAGACTAAACACAGATACGCAGTATTTT. It encodes CSIRLNTDTQYF.

The chain is built from TRBV7-9 and TRBJ2-5, with 13 bases that match TRBD2. The CDR3 runs 15 residues. J gave up 4 bases and V 5 bases, and 4 bases lay outside the gene matches. Germline V CDR1 and CDR2: SEHNR, FQNEAQ (reference sequence). CDR3 in DNA: TGTGCCAGCAGCGCGGGACTAGCGGGAATAGAGACCCAGTACTTC. This encodes CASSAGLAGIETQYF.

The rearrangement uses TRBV7-2 and TRBJ2-1; the match to TRBD2 covers 10 bases. Trimming removed 5 bases from V and 7 bases from J; junction bases left unmatched: 11. The CDR3 length is 16 residues. Germline assignment: CDR1 SGHTA and CDR2 FQGNSA. CDR3 bases: TGTGCCAGCAGCCCCCAGGGAGCGGGAGGGCGGAATGAGCAGTTCTTC. Translation gives CASSPQGAGGRNEQFF.